The subject of this entry is one TCR beta chain. This CDR3 comprises 16 residues. V was pared by 4 bases and J by 0 bases, with 6 bases of the junction left unmatched. Germline loops: CDR1 SGHNT, CDR2 YYREEE (reference sequence). Individuals aged roughly 18 to 95 years were recruited from about two dozen US areas. Clinical history reported by participants formed the basis on which cohorts were assigned. Data came from immunoSEQ multiplex PCR; TCRdb stores just in-frame clones and leaves some out. This sample carries roughly 270,000 clones, approximately 82% of them seen once, and the ten largest clones take approximately 5%. This entry belongs to a study of blood T cell repertoires in COVID-19.

V usage is TRBV5-4 and J usage is TRBJ2-3; 9 bases map to TRBD1. Specimen: PBMCs or T cells enriched from blood (not recorded which). The source of this sequence is a man aged 35 to 55 who had been exposed to COVID-19. CDR3 coding DNA: TGTGCCAGCAGCCCAGGGACAGGGTATAGCACAGATACGCAGTATTTT. It codes for CASSPGTGYSTDTQYF.